This T cell receptor beta chain appears in the sequencing data of a study of blood T cell repertoires in COVID-19. Original processing methods: Reference gene primer amplification yielded estimated nucleated cell counts. The data were produced by immunoSEQ multiplex PCR, yet TCRdb's version contains in-frame clones alone and is incomplete. V and J calls and clone size are those listed in that table; D and trimming were worked out from the DNA. This sample has 70,000 or so clones, with over 80% found just once. The CDR3 runs to 14 residues. V lost 1 base and J lost 7, with 14 bases in between. Germline V gene data show CDR1 as LGHNA and CDR2 as YNFKEQ.

The sequenced sample was peripheral blood. The clonotype was recovered from a human donor in a cohort sampled during active COVID-19. The chain combines TRBV4-2 with TRBJ2-7; D might be TRBD2 (5 bases). The CDR3 region has the DNA TGTGCCAGCAGCCAAGGGGGAACCGAGGGTGAGCAGTACTTC. Its translation is CASSQGGTEGEQYF.